This T cell receptor (beta chain) emerged from a study of T cells after yellow fever vaccination (dated by TCRdb to between 2018 and 2021). As for the study more broadly: The SMART-Seq v4 Ultra Low Input RNA kit was used to prepare libraries from fractions with low cell numbers. Bulk TCR alpha and beta repertoires were sequenced longitudinally to track T-cell clones before and after primary and booster YFV17D yellow fever vaccination. Two healthy male donors, one aged 18 to 30 and one aged 30 to 40 years, were included in the cohort. Bulk PBMC replicates and cell subsets were isolated from blood drawn at multiple timepoints before and after both primary and secondary immunization. Study-wide conclusions, independent of this receptor: Most clones expanded after primary vaccination were re-detected after the booster (around 96% of CD4 and more than 70% of CD8), suggesting broad memory maintenance. A small share of clonotypes was detected in both CD4 and CD8 compartments, with the overlap likely arising from convergent recombination. The secondary T-cell response was found to be weaker but faster than the primary response, with a peak reached on day 5 rather than on day 15. FACS-sorted repertoires could contain abundant contaminating clonotypes from the bulk population, so computational filtering was required. The study included only a couple of donors, which limits how far the findings can be generalized.

Synthesis of TCR cDNA relied on 5'RACE template switching, a step that introduced a universal primer site along with unique molecular identifiers. cDNA synthesis was primed from both the TCR alpha and TCR beta constant segments. Two PCR steps were used to amplify libraries, with sample barcodes and sequencing adapters being added in the second step. Libraries were sequenced on Illumina HiSeq 2500 (2x100 bp) or NovaSeq (2x150 bp). In the authors' own workflow: MIGEC handled demultiplexing of reads and collapsing into UMI consensus sequences, while MiXCR performed V(D)J alignment. Using edgeR on replicate PBMC samples, clonotypes were called vaccine-responding if FDR was below 0.01 and the log2 fold change was above 5 up to day 15. Bulk clonotypes were assigned CD4 or CD8 identity according to which sequenced CD4 or CD8 repertoire held them at higher abundance. TCRdb cleaned the public reads at Q25 with fastp, built clones with MiXCR and kept in-frame beta chains. Every distinct CDR3 protein forms one entry, paired with its most common genes and DNA. The V and J calls and clone size come from TCRdb's table, not from the authors' own analysis. The sample yields 200,000 to 300,000 distinct CDR3 sequences; more than 6.5% were counted once. The biggest ten clones account for more than 1% of the sample.

A distance of 11 bases separates the germline ends of V and J, which lose 4 bases and 2 bases respectively. Looking up the germline V gene (reference sequence) yields CDR1 SEHNR and CDR2 FQNEAQ. The CDR3 holds 14 amino acids from the cysteine to the phenylalanine. Left in the record is the CDR3 DNA by itself, 42 bases read in frame from the first base. Comments on this clonotype: It has no known antigen specificity. No much larger clone is present one base from it, and per-base qualities are unavailable.

The sample's treatment or condition label, in plain terms: live attenuated yellow fever vaccine strain. A standard Ficoll-Paque protocol was used to isolate PBMCs from peripheral blood. Dynabeads CD4 and CD8 positive selection kits were used to isolate the CD4 and CD8 T-cell fractions. TriZol was used to extract RNA from bulk PBMCs, from CD4 and CD8 fractions, and from dextramer-positive and dextramer-negative fractions. The clonotype comes from a man aged 30-40 years who received the YFV17D yellow fever vaccine. Sequencing was performed on CD4+ T cells sorted from PBMCs, taken on the day of the yellow fever booster vaccination. The chain couples TRBV7-9 to TRBJ2-5, with no confident D gene call. Here is the DNA: TGTGCCAGCAGCTCCGCCGGCGGACAAGAGACCCAGTACTTC. It specifies CASSSAGGQETQYF.